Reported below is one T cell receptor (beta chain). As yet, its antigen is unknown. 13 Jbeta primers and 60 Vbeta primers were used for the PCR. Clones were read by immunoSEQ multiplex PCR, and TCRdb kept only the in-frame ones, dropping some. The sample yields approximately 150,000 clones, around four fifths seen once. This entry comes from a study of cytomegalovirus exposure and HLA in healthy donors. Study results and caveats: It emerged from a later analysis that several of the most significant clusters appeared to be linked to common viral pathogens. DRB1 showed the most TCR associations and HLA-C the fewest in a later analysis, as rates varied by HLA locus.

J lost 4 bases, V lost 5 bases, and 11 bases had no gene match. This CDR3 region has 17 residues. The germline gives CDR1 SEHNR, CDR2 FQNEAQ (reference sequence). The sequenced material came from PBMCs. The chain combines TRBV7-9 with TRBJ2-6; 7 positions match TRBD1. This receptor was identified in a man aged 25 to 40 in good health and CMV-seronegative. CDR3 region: CASSQDRTLRGANVLTF. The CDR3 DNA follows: TGTGCCAGCAGCCAGGACAGGACCTTGAGAGGGGCCAACGTCCTGACTTTC.